This T cell receptor (beta chain) was found in a study of sequential checkpoint blockade in melanoma. At the level of the study: Randomization was 1:1 between first-line nivolumab→ipilimumab and ipilimumab→nivolumab. After both sequences, patients received maintenance nivolumab.

Sequencing used immunoSEQ multiplex PCR; TCRdb keeps in-frame clones, though not all of them. The table lists tens of thousands of clones, 80% to 90% of them singletons. This CDR3 contains 14 residues. Trimming took 6 bases from V and 7 from J; bases not matched to a gene: 4. Germline CDR1 and CDR2: LNHDA and SQIVND (reference sequence). Documented treatment: randomized to nivolumab then ipilimumab (arm A) or the reverse (arm B). Sorted cells were live CD3+CD8+, lacking CD19 and CD56, from PBMCs. The chain carries TRBV19 and TRBJ2-2; 11 bases are a match to TRBD1. Sequencing was performed on CD8+ T cells sorted from blood (inferred from file names), taken from a patient given nivolumab and ipilimumab in sequence. The TCR was taken from a human donor with melanoma. The CDR3 DNA sequence: TGTGCCAGTAGGGGACAGGGGGAGGTCGGGGAGCTGTTTTTT. Encoded protein: CASRGQGEVGELFF.